This is a list of T cell receptor beta chains from one sample in a study of blood T cells in healthy people across ages. In TCRdb, the 5' RACE reads were re-called with MiXCR into one record per CDR3 protein. This sample has around 1,700,000 distinct CDR3 sequences, with roughly 27% found just once. Material: blood. The receptor source for this set is a woman between 25 and 40 years old in good health. CDR3s leave out the opening cysteine and the closing phenylalanine or tryptophan. D genes are given only for firm matches.

d_gene: .
len: 14
v_gene: TRBV11-2
j_gene: TRBJ2-3
CDR3aa: ASSLDAVSRTDTQY

d_gene: TRBD1
len: 12
v_gene: TRBV2
j_gene: TRBJ1-5
CDR3aa: ASRGQGFNQPQH

d_gene: .
len: 14
v_gene: TRBV20-1
j_gene: TRBJ2-5
CDR3aa: SARDPVAGWEETQY

d_gene: .
len: 15
v_gene: TRBV7-2
j_gene: TRBJ2-7
CDR3aa: ASSFGRRGHRDGEQY

d_gene: .
len: 12
v_gene: TRBV2
j_gene: TRBJ1-1
CDR3aa: ASSEDPLGTEAF

d_gene: TRBD2
len: 14
v_gene: TRBV6-1
j_gene: TRBJ2-3
CDR3aa: ASRVTSGRSTDTQY

d_gene: .
len: 13
v_gene: TRBV15
j_gene: TRBJ2-7
CDR3aa: ATSPGRDKTYEQY

d_gene: .
len: 11
v_gene: TRBV12-3/TRBV12-4
j_gene: TRBJ2-1
CDR3aa: ASSFSSDNEQF

d_gene: TRBD2
len: 11
v_gene: TRBV29-1
j_gene: TRBJ2-5
CDR3aa: SVEKDPGRAQY

d_gene: .
len: 9
v_gene: TRBV29-1
j_gene: TRBJ2-5
CDR3aa: SVSPGETQY

d_gene: TRBD2
len: 14
v_gene: TRBV5-1
j_gene: TRBJ2-1
CDR3aa: ASSSSGLESYNEQF

d_gene: TRBD2
len: 13
v_gene: TRBV4-1
j_gene: TRBJ2-1
CDR3aa: ASSHAVAGLLGQF

d_gene: TRBD2
len: 12
v_gene: TRBV6-2/TRBV6-3
j_gene: TRBJ2-7
CDR3aa: ASQRSGGSYEQY

d_gene: .
len: 11
v_gene: TRBV24-1
j_gene: TRBJ2-5
CDR3aa: ATSDPGTETQY

d_gene: .
len: 13
v_gene: TRBV12-3/TRBV12-4
j_gene: TRBJ2-2
CDR3aa: ASSPKGRLAGELF

d_gene: TRBD1
len: 13
v_gene: TRBV20-1
j_gene: TRBJ2-1
CDR3aa: SADRGRSSYNEQF

d_gene: .
len: 11
v_gene: TRBV12-3/TRBV12-4
j_gene: TRBJ1-2
CDR3aa: ASSPRGWVGYT

d_gene: .
len: 11
v_gene: TRBV27
j_gene: TRBJ2-5
CDR3aa: ASSLVKGKTQY

d_gene: TRBD2
len: 13
v_gene: TRBV7-2
j_gene: TRBJ2-1
CDR3aa: ASSLDGGGVYEQF

d_gene: TRBD2
len: 10
v_gene: TRBV7-2
j_gene: TRBJ2-7
CDR3aa: ANSFTSEKQY

d_gene: TRBD1
len: 14
v_gene: TRBV12-3/TRBV12-4
j_gene: TRBJ1-3
CDR3aa: ASRSRDRGRGNTIY

d_gene: .
len: 14
v_gene: TRBV14
j_gene: TRBJ2-1
CDR3aa: ASSQGTGPVYNEQF

d_gene: TRBD1
len: 11
v_gene: TRBV27
j_gene: TRBJ1-2
CDR3aa: ASSGDRGLRYT

d_gene: .
len: 13
v_gene: TRBV7-2
j_gene: TRBJ2-1
CDR3aa: ASNWNQGSYNEQF

d_gene: .
len: 12
v_gene: TRBV10-3
j_gene: TRBJ2-1
CDR3aa: AISVRSSYNEQF